Presented here are 24 T cell receptor beta chains from one specimen sequenced in a study of graft-versus-host responses after intestinal transplantation. The antigens these receptors bind are not known. Assay: immunoSEQ multiplex PCR; the TCRdb copy retains only in-frame clones and omits some. The repertoire consists of tens of thousands of clones, with about 94% occurring once and the leading ten covering less than 0.65%. The source material was unstimulated CD8+ T cells sorted from spleen or lymph node cells, sampled before intestinal transplant. Receptors were obtained from a human donor who received an intestinal transplant.

The V gene is TRBV25-1, the J gene TRBJ2-1, with TRBD2 matching over 7 bases. The CDR3 totals 14 residues. Germline CDR1 and CDR2: MGHDK and SYGVNS. Trimming at V came to 0 bases and at J to 13 bases, leaving 9 bases not matched to a gene. CDR3 sequence: CASSEYIRAGEQFF. In nucleotides, the CDR3 is TGTGCCAGCAGTGAATATATTCGGGCGGGAGAACAGTTCTTC. Full variable domain (rest looked up from reference TRBV25-1 and TRBJ2-1): EADIYQTPRYLVIGTGKKITLECSQTMGHDKMYWYQQDPGMELHLIHYSYGVNSTEKGDLSSESTVSRIRTEHFPLTLESARPSHTSQYLCASSEYIRAGEQFFGPGTRLTVL.

CDR3 sequence reads: CSVEQGVGTDTQYF. CDR3 nucleotide sequence: TGCAGCGTTGAACAGGGGGTCGGGACAGATACGCAGTATTTT. This chain connects TRBV29-1 to TRBJ2-3, with 7 bases lining up with TRBD1. The V gene's germline CDR1 is SQVTM and CDR2 ANQGSEA. The CDR3 consists of 14 residues. V dropped 2 bases and J dropped 3; count of bases not matched to a gene: 5.

This rearrangement joins TRBV7-9 to TRBJ2-1; D not resolved. The CDR3 length is 15 residues. V shed 5 bases and J shed 0 bases, with 11 bases lying between them. Germline CDR1 and CDR2: SEHNR and FQNEAQ (reference sequence). The CDR3 nucleotides are TGTGCCAGCAGCAACGCGGTGAGCTCCTACAATGAGCAGTTCTTC. This codes for CASSNAVSSYNEQFF.

This chain connects TRBV4-2 to TRBJ2-1; no clear D. From germline, CDR1 is LGHNA and CDR2 YNFKEQ. Trimming pared 3 bases from V and 5 bases from J, leaving 8 bases between. The CDR3 runs to 13 residues. CDR3 amino acids: CASSQSLDNEQFF. The CDR3 coding sequence is TGTGCCAGCAGCCAGAGCCTAGACAATGAGCAGTTCTTC.

This rearrangement joins TRBV9 to TRBJ2-3; 12 nucleotides agree with TRBD2. The ends lost 0 bases at V and 4 bases at J; junction bases unmatched: 15. Germline loops: CDR1 SGDLS, CDR2 YYNGEE. This CDR3 spans 20 amino acids. The CDR3 sequence: CASSVGGGRGLAGSADTQYF. The CDR3 nucleotides are TGTGCCAGCAGCGTAGGAGGGGGCCGTGGACTAGCGGGATCTGCAGATACGCAGTATTTT.

V and J are TRBV27 and TRBJ2-5; D possibly corresponds to TRBD2 (6 bases). The CDR3 contains 17 residues. Per germline, CDR1 MNHEY and CDR2 SMNVEV (reference sequence). Trimming stripped 5 bases from V and 3 bases from J, with 22 bases between. CDR3 amino acids: CASSPSRDSPRKETQYF. CDR3 nucleotides: TGTGCCAGCAGTCCGTCCCGGGACTCCCCTCGGAAAGAGACCCAGTACTTC.

This chain connects TRBV7-8 to TRBJ2-1, with D maybe TRBD2 (6 bases). This CDR3 comprises 15 residues. The germline V gene has CDR1 SGHVS and CDR2 FQNEAQ. V was cut by 8 bases and J by 2 bases, with 16 bases left in between. The CDR3 reads CASRSGESTYNEQFF. The DNA for the CDR3 is TGTGCCAGCCGTAGCGGAGAATCAACCTACAATGAGCAGTTCTTC.

This clone was seen only once. The chain couples TRBV7-9 to TRBJ2-1; unclear D gene. This CDR3 has 15 amino acids. Germline V gene lookup returns CDR1 SEHNR and CDR2 FQNEAQ (reference sequence). Trimming shortened V by 2 bases and J by 5 bases, and 13 bases separated the two germline ends. DNA of the CDR3: TGTGCCAGCAGCTTACCGAGCTCCCCTAACAATGAGCAGTTCTTC. This codes for CASSLPSSPNNEQFF. The complete variable domain, with remaining parts taken from reference TRBV7-9 and TRBJ2-1, reads DTGVSQNPRHKITKRGQNVTFRCDPISEHNRLYWYRQTLGQGPEFLTYFQNEAQLEKSRLLSDRFSAERPKGSFSTLEIQRTEQGDSAMYLCASSLPSSPNNEQFFGPGTRLTVL.

V is TRBV20-1 and J is TRBJ2-1; no firm D call. The CDR3 covers 11 residues. Per germline, CDR1 DFQATT and CDR2 SNEGSKA (reference sequence). Trimming shortened V by 3 bases and J by 6 bases, and 6 bases separated the two germline ends. The CDR3 region is CSASVGNEQFF. CDR3 nucleotide sequence: TGCAGTGCTAGTGTGGGCAATGAGCAGTTCTTC.

The chain employs TRBV6-1 and TRBJ1-1, with D possibly matching TRBD1 (5 bases). Trimming stripped 4 bases from V and 1 base from J, with 13 bases between. Germline V lookup: CDR1 MNHNS, CDR2 SASEGT. CDR3 size: 15 residues. The CDR3 DNA reads TGTGCCAGCAGTGGGTCAATTGGGGGGAACACTGAAGCTTTCTTT. The encoded protein is CASSGSIGGNTEAFF.

The chain employs TRBV27 and TRBJ2-7; TRBD1 or TRBD2 may be the D gene (5 bases each). V lost 6 bases to trimming and J lost 2 bases, with 14 bases between them. Germline CDR1 is MNHEY and CDR2 is SMNVEV (reference sequence). This CDR3 comprises 14 residues. The CDR3 nucleotides are TGTGCCAGCAGCCCCGGGACGGAGACCTACGAGCAGTACTTC. Encoded protein: CASSPGTETYEQYF.

This chain connects TRBV2 to TRBJ2-6, with D perhaps TRBD2 (5 bases). The germline V and J ends were trimmed by 0 bases and 15 bases, with 9 bases remaining between them. CDR1 and CDR2 from the germline V gene are SNHLY and FYNNEI. This CDR3 has 12 amino acids. CDR3: CASSEALRGLTF. The CDR3 bases are TGTGCCAGCAGTGAAGCGCTTCGGGGCCTGACTTTC.

This chain joins TRBV27 and TRBJ1-1; D gene uncertain. Trimming removed 2 bases from V and 1 base from J, with 14 bases in between. The CDR3 length is 16 residues. Germline CDR1 MNHEY, CDR2 SMNVEV (reference sequence). CDR3 nucleotides: TGTGCCAGCAGTTTAGCGGCCAGAGCTCCGAACACTGAAGCTTTCTTT. Translating gives CASSLAARAPNTEAFF.

The J gene is TRBJ2-7, the V gene TRBV10-1; 11 bases are a match to TRBD2. Germline loops: CDR1 WNHNN, CDR2 SYGVQD (reference sequence). The trim removed 6 bases at V and 4 bases at J, leaving 8 bases unmatched. The CDR3 contains 15 residues. The chain's CDR3 is CASRVAGGLLYEQYF. In DNA form, the CDR3 reads TGCGCCAGCAGAGTAGCGGGAGGGCTGCTATACGAGCAGTACTTC.

The chain combines TRBV7-9 with TRBJ2-5, with D unresolved. The J call is in doubt because the DNA end fits TRBJ2-7 better. Germline V gives CDR1 SEHNR, CDR2 FQNEAQ (reference sequence). There are 14 residues in the CDR3. In DNA, the CDR3 is TGTGCCAGCAGCTTAGTCACGCACTCCTACGAGCAGTACTTC. Its protein product is CASSLVTHSYEQYF.

This clone was detected once. V and J are TRBV5-1 and TRBJ2-1, with D perhaps matching TRBD1 or TRBD2 (6 bases each). V was pared by 3 bases and J by 10 bases, with 23 bases between. The CDR3 covers 16 residues. Germline-derived CDR1 and CDR2 are SGHRS and YFSETQ. CDR3 sequence reads: CASSSLRVGGQIEQFF. The DNA of the CDR3 is TGCGCCAGCAGCTCGCTCCGGGTCGGGGGACAAATAGAGCAGTTCTTC.

The CDR3 nucleotides read TGTGCCAGCAGTTTATTCTTCGCAGAAAACACTGAAGCTTTCTTT. Translated: CASSLFFAENTEAFF. The rearrangement uses TRBV28 and TRBJ1-1; D is ambiguous. The CDR3 extends over 15 amino acids. From germline, CDR1 is MDHEN and CDR2 SYDVKM. Trimming left V 1 base short and J 2 bases short, with 11 bases between. Looking up the rest from reference TRBV28 and TRBJ1-1 gives the full variable domain: DVKVTQSSRYLVKRTGEKVFLECVQDMDHENMFWYRQDPGLGLRLIYFSYDVKMKEKGDIPEGYSVSREKKERFSLILESASTNQTSMYLCASSLFFAENTEAFFGQGTRLTVV.

This sequence joins TRBV20-1 and TRBJ2-5; D not resolved. V was shortened by 6 bases and J by 3 bases, with 5 bases between the two germline ends. CDR1 and CDR2 from the germline V gene are DFQATT and SNEGSKA (reference sequence). The CDR3 covers 10 residues. The CDR3 is CSARKETQYF. In DNA form, the CDR3 reads TGCAGTGCGAGAAAAGAGACCCAGTACTTC.

In DNA form, the CDR3 reads TGTGCCTGGAGTCAAACCACAGGGGGCACTGAAGCTTTCTTT. It codes for CAWSQTTGGTEAFF. V usage is TRBV30 and J usage is TRBJ1-1, with 8 bases fitting TRBD1. CDR3 size: 14 residues. The germline gives CDR1 GTSNPN, CDR2 SVGIG (reference sequence). The junction had 6 bases not matched to a gene; V was cut back by 2 bases and J by 4 bases.

On this clone: At one end the junction does not follow the germline gene, possibly because of a read error. The chain employs TRBV7-6 and TRBJ2-7; 9 nucleotides line up with TRBD2. Looked up from germline, CDR1 is SGHVS and CDR2 is FNYEAQ. The CDR3 runs to 13 residues. The CDR3 loop is CASSLAWREGQIF. CDR3 coding DNA: TGTGCCAGCAGCTTAGCTTGGCGGGAGGGCCAGATCTTC. The entire variable domain, with the rest obtained from reference TRBV7-6 and TRBJ2-7, is as follows: GAGVSQSPRYKVTKRGQDVALRCDPISGHVSLYWYRQALGQGPEFLTYFNYEAQQDKSGLPNDRFSAERPEGSISTLTIQRTEQRDSAMYRCASSLAWREGQIFGPGTRLTVT.

The rearrangement joins TRBV4-1 to TRBJ1-5; D unresolved. The CDR3 is made up of 20 amino acids. From germline, CDR1 is MGHRA and CDR2 YSYEKL. Trimming removed 1 base at V and 0 bases at J, with 22 bases between. The CDR3 here is CASSQGAAGWGYYSNQPQHF. In DNA, the CDR3 is TGCGCCAGCAGCCAAGGGGCGGCGGGGTGGGGATATTATAGCAATCAGCCCCAGCATTTT.

CDR3 region: CASSQVNSNYGYTF. The CDR3, as DNA: TGCGCCAGCAGCCAAGTTAACTCTAACTATGGCTACACCTTC. J is TRBJ1-2 and V is TRBV4-1; D gene unclear. CDR3 size: 14 residues. Per germline, CDR1 MGHRA and CDR2 YSYEKL. V dropped 1 base and J dropped 0 bases, with 6 bases sitting between them.

This chain uses TRBV27 with TRBJ2-7, with TRBD1 matching over 7 bases. The germline CDR1 and CDR2 sequences are MNHEY and SMNVEV (reference sequence). The V and J ends lost 6 bases and 3 bases, in that order; junction bases with no gene match: 5. The CDR3 has 13 residues. The DNA of the CDR3 is TGTGCCAGCAGCCGACAGGGCGTCTACGAGCAGTACTTC. This translates into CASSRQGVYEQYF.

V gene TRBV6-5 combines with J gene TRBJ2-7; 10 nucleotides agree with TRBD2. This CDR3 has 14 amino acids. Trimming cost V 8 bases and J 6 bases; bases outside gene matches: 10. The germline V gene encodes CDR1 MNHEY and CDR2 SVGAGI. The CDR3 DNA reads TGTGCCAGCGACCAGCGGGAGGGCTTGCTCGAGCAGTACTTC. Protein sequence: CASDQREGLLEQYF.